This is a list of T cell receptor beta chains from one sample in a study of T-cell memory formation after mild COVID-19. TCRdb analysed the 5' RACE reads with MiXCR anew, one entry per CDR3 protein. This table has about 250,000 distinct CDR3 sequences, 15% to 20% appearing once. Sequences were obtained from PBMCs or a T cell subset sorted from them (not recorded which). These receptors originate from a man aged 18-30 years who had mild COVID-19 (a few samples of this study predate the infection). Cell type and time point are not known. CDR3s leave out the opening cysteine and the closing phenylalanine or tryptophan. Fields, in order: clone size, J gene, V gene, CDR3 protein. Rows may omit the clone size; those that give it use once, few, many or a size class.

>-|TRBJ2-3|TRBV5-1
ASSLDGRGTDTQY
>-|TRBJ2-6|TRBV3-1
ASSLRTGRAGANVLT
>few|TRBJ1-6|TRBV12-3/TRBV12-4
ASSTRQWNSPLH
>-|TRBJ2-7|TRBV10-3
AISESARDEQY
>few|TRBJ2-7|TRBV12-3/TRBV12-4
ASSSPEAGQYEQY
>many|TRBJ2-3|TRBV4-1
ASSGGAGDTQY
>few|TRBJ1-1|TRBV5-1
ASSSALNTEAF
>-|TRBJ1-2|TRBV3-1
ASSQESTGALNYGYT
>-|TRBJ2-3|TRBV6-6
ASTQADTQY
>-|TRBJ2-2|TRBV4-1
ASSQPAATGELF
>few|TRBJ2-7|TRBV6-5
ASSYRRGSYEQY
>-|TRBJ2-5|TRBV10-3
AISNPQETQY
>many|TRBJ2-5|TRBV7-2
ASRLAGEETQY
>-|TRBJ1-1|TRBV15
ATSSRGNTEAF
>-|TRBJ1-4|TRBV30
AWSDRGLNEKLF
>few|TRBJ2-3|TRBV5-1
ASSYRAGLITDTQY
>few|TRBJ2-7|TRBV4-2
ASSQEGQGSYYEQY
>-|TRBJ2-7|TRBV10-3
AISDANSVYEQY
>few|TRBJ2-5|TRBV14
ASSQDWASGGLQETQY
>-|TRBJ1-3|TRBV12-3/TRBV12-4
ASSFKSSGNTIY
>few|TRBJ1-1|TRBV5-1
ASSQVYREAEAF
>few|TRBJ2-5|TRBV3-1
ASSQAARGETQY
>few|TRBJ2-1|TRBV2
ASSRTPNQDQGHNEQF
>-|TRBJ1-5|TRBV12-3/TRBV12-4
ASTLTGNQPQH
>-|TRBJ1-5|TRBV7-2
ASSRFGRGVSNQPQH
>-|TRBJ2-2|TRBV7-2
ASSLGTGISGELF
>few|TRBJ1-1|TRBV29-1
SVGRGQTNTEAF
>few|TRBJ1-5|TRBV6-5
ASSYSGHLDQPQH
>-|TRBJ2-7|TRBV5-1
ASSRTSGNYEQY
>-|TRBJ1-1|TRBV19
ASSFRTGSEAF
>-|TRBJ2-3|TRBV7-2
ASSFYSDTQY
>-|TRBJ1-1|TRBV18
ASSPRLTAGTEAF
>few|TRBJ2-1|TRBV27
ASSLGARQTYNEQF
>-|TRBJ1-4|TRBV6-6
ASSVATTNEKLF
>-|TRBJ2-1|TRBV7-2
ASRLGAQNEQF
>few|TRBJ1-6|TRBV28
ASSLGGIGSPLH
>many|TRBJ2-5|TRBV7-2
ASSSGLALETQY
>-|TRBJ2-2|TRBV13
ASSFISPGELF
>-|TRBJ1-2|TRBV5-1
ASSLAQGPDYGYT